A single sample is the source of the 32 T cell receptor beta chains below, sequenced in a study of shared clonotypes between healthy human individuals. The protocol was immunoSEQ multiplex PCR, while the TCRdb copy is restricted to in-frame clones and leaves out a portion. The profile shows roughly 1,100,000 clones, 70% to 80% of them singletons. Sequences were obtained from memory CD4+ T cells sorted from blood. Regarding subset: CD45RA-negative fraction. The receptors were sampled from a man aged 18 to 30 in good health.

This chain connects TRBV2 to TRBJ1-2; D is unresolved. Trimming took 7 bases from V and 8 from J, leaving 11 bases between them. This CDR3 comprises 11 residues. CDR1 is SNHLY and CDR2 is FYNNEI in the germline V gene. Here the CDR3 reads CASNRMGGYTF. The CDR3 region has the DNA TGTGCCAGCAACCGTATGGGGGGCTACACCTTC.

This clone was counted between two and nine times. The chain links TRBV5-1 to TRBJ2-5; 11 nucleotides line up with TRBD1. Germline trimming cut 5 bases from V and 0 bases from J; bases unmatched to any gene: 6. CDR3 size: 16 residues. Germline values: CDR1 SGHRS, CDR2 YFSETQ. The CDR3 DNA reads TGCGCCAGCAGTCCCCGGGACAGGGGGTACCAAGAGACCCAGTACTTC. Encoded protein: CASSPRDRGYQETQYF.

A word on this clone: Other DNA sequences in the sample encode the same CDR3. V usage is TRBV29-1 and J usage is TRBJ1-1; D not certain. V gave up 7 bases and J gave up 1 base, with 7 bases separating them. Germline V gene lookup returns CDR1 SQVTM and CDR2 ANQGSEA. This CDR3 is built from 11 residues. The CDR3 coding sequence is TGCAGCGCCCGGGGGAACACTGAAGCTTTCTTT. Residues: CSARGNTEAFF.

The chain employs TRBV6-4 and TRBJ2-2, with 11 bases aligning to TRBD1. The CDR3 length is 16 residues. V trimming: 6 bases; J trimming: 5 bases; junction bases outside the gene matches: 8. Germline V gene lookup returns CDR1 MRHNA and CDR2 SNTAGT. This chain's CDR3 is CASSARTGGGTGELFF. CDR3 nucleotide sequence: TGTGCCAGCAGCGCCCGGACAGGGGGCGGAACCGGGGAGCTGTTTTTT.

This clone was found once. CDR3 in DNA: TGTGCCAGCAGTGCGCCTAGCGGGGTCACAGATACGCAGTATTTT. Translation: CASSAPSGVTDTQYF. The genes are TRBV2 and TRBJ2-3; 9 nucleotides align to TRBD2. The ends lost 4 bases at V and 2 bases at J; junction bases unmatched: 4. This CDR3 comprises 15 residues. CDR1 is SNHLY, CDR2 FYNNEI, per germline.

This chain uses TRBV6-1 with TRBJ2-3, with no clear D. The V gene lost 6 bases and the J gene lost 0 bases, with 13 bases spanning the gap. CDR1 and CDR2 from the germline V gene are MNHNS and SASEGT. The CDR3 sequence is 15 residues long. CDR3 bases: TGTGCCAGCAGCGCCCAGCCGCATAGCACAGATACGCAGTATTTT. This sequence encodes CASSAQPHSTDTQYF.

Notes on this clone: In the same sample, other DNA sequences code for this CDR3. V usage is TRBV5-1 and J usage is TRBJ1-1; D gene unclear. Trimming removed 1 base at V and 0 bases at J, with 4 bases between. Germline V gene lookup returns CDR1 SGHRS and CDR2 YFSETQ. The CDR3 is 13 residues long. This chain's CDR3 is CASSLRLNTEAFF. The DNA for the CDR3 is TGCGCCAGCAGCTTGCGTTTGAACACTGAAGCTTTCTTT.

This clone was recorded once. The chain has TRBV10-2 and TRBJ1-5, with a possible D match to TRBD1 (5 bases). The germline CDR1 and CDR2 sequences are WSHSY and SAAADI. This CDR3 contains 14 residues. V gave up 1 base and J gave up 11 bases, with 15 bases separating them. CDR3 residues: CASSELDSPRSQHF. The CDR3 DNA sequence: TGCGCCAGCAGTGAGTTAGACAGTCCGCGTTCCCAGCATTTT.

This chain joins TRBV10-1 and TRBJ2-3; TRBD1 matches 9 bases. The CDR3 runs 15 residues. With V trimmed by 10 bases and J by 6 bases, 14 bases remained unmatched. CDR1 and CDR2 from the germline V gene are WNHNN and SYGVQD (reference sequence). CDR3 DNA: TGCGCCACCTCCCCGGGACAGGGTGTTCCCGATACGCAGTATTTT. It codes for CATSPGQGVPDTQYF.

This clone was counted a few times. The CDR3 region is CASSLGSLNTEAFF. The CDR3 DNA is TGCGCCAGCAGCTTGGGCAGCCTGAACACTGAAGCTTTCTTT. The chain joins TRBV5-1 to TRBJ1-1; D is undetermined. The germline CDR1 and CDR2 sequences are SGHRS and YFSETQ. The CDR3 is 14 residues long. The V gene lost 0 bases and the J gene lost 0 bases, with 6 bases spanning the gap.

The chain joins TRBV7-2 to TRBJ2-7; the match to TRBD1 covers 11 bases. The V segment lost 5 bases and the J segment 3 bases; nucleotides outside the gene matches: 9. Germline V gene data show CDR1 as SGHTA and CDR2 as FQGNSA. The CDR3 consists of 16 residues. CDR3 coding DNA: TGTGCCAGCAGCACCATGACCGGGACAGGGGGCTACGAGCAGTACTTC. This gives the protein CASSTMTGTGGYEQYF.

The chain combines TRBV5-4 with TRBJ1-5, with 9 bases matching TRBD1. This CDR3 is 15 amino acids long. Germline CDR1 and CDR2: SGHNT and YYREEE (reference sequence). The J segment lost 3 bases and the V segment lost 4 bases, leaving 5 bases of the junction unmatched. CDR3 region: CASSLGTGINQPQHF. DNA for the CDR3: TGTGCCAGCAGCCTGGGGACAGGGATCAATCAGCCCCAGCATTTT.

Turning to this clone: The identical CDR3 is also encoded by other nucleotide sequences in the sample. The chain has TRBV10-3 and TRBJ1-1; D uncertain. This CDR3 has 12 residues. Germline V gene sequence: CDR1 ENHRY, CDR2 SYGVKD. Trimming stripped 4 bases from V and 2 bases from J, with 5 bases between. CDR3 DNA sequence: TGTGCCATCAGTGGGGTTAACACTGAAGCTTTCTTT. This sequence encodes CAISGVNTEAFF.

CDR3 amino acids: CASTAGSSGNTIYF. The DNA of the CDR3 is TGCGCCAGCACTGCCGGGAGCTCTGGAAACACCATATATTTT. The genes are TRBV5-1 and TRBJ1-3; unclear D gene. CDR1 is SGHRS and CDR2 is YFSETQ in the germline V gene. The ends were cut back, 6 bases at V and 0 bases at J, with 10 bases in the middle. CDR3 length equals 14 residues.

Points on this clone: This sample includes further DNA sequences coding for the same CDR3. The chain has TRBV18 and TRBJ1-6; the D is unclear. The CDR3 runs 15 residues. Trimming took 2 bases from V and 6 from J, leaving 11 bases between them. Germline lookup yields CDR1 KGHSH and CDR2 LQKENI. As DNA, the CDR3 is TGTGCCAGCTCACCAGTGGGGTTATCTAATTCACCCCTCCACTTT. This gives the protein CASSPVGLSNSPLHF. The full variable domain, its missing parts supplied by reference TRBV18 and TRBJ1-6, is NAGVMQNPRHLVRRRGQEARLRCSPMKGHSHVYWYRQLPEEGLKFMVYLQKENIIDESGMPKERFSAEFPKEGPSILRIQQVVRGDSAAYFCASSPVGLSNSPLHFGNGTRLTVT.

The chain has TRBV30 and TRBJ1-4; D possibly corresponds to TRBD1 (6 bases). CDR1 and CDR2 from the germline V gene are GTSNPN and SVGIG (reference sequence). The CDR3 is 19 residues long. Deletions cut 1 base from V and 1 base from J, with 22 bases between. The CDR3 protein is CAWSGYREQAVRTNEKLFF. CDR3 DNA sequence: TGTGCCTGGAGTGGTTACAGGGAACAGGCTGTTCGAACTAATGAAAAACTGTTTTTT. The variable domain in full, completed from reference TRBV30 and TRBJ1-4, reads SQTIHQWPATLVQPVGSPLSLECTVEGTSNPNLYWYRQAAGRGLQLLFYSVGIGQISSEVPQNLSASRPQDRQFILSSKKLLLSDSGFYLCAWSGYREQAVRTNEKLFFGSGTQLSVL.

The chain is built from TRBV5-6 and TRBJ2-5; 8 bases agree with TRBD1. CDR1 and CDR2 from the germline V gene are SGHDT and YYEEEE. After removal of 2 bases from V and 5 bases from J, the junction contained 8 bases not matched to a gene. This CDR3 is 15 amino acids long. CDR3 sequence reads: CASSLSQGGRETQYF. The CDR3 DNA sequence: TGTGCCAGCAGCTTATCACAGGGGGGTCGGGAGACCCAGTACTTC.

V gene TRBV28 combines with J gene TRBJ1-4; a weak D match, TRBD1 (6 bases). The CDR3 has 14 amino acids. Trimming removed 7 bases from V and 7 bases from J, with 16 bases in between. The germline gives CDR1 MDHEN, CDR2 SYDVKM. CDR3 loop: CASNLQGGSEKLFF. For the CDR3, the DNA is TGTGCCAGCAACCTACAGGGAGGGAGTGAAAAACTGTTTTTT. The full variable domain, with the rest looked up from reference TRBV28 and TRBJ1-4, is DVKVTQSSRYLVKRTGEKVFLECVQDMDHENMFWYRQDPGLGLRLIYFSYDVKMKEKGDIPEGYSVSREKKERFSLILESASTNQTSMYLCASNLQGGSEKLFFGSGTQLSVL.

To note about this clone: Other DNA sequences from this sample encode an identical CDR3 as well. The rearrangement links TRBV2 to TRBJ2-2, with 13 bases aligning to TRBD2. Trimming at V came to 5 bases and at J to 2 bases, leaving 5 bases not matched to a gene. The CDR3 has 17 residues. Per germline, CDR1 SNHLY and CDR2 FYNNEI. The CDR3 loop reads CASSRLAGGLNTGELFF. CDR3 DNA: TGTGCCAGCAGTCGACTAGCGGGGGGACTCAACACCGGGGAGCTGTTTTTT.

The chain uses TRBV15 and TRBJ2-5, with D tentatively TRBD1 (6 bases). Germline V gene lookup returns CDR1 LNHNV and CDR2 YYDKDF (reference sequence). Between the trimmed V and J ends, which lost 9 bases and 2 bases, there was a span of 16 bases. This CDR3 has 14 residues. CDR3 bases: TGTGCCACGAGGGGGAAGCGGAATCAAGAGACCCAGTACTTC. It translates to CATRGKRNQETQYF.

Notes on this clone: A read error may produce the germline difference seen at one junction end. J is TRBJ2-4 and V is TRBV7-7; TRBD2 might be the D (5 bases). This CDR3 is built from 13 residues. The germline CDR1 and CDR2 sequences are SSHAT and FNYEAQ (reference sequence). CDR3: CASSLALGNIQYF. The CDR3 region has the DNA TGTGCTAGCAGCTTAGCGTTGGGGAACATTCAGTACTTC.

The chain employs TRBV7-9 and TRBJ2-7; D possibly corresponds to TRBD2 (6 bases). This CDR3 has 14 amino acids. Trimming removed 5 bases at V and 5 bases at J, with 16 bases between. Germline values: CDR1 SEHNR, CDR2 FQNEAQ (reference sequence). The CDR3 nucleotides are TGTGCCAGCAGCCTGGGGGGTATCGGCAACGAGCAGTACTTC. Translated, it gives CASSLGGIGNEQYF.

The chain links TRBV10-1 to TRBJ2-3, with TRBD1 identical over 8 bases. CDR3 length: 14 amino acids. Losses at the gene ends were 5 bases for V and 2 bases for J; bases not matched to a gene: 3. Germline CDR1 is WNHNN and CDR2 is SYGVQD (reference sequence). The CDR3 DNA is TGCGCCAGCAGTAAGGACAGGGCCACAGATACGCAGTATTTT. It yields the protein CASSKDRATDTQYF.

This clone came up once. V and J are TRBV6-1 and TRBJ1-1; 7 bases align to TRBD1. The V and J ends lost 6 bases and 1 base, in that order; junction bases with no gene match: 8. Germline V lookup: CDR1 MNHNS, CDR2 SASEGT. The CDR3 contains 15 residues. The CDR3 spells CASRDPGQQNTEAFF. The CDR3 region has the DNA TGTGCCAGCAGGGACCCGGGACAGCAGAACACTGAAGCTTTCTTT.

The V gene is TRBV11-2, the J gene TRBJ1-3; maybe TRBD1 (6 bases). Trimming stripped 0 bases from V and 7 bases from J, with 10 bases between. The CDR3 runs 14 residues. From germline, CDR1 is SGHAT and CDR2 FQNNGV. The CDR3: CASSLDQGGNTIYF. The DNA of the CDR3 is TGTGCCAGCAGCTTAGATCAAGGGGGTAACACCATATATTTT. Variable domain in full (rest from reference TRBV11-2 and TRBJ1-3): EAGVAQSPRYKIIEKRQSVAFWCNPISGHATLYWYQQILGQGPKLLIQFQNNGVVDDSQLPKDRFSAERLKGVDSTLKIQPAKLEDSAVYLCASSLDQGGNTIYFGEGSWLTVV.

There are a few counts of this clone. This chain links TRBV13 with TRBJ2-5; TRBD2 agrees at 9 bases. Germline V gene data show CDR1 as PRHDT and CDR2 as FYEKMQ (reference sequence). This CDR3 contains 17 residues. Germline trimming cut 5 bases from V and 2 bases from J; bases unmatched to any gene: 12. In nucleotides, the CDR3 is TGTGCCAGCAGCCGCAAACTTGGGGCGGGAGGGCAAGAGACCCAGTACTTC. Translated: CASSRKLGAGGQETQYF.

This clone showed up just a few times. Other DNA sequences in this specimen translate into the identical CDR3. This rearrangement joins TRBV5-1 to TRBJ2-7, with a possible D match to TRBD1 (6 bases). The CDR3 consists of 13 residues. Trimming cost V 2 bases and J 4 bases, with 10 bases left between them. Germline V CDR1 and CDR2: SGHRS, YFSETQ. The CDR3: CASSLVQGYEQYF. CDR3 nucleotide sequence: TGCGCCAGCAGCTTAGTACAGGGTTACGAGCAGTACTTC.

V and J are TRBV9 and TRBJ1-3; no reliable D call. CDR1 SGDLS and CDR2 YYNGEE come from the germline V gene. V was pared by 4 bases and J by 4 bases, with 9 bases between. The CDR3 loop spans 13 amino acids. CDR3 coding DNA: TGTGCCAGCAGCCCCACCCTGGGAAACACCATATATTTT. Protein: CASSPTLGNTIYF.

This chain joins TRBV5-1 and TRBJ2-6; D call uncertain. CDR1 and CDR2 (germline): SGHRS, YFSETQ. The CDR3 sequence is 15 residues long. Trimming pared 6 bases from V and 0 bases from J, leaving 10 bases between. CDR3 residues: CASTGPSSGANVLTF. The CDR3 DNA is TGCGCCAGCACTGGACCGAGCTCTGGGGCCAACGTCCTGACTTTC. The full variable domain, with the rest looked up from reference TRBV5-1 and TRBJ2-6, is KAGVTQTPRYLIKTRGQQVTLSCSPISGHRSVSWYQQTPGQGLQFLFEYFSETQRNKGNFPGRFSGRQFSNSRSEMNVSTLELGDSALYLCASTGPSSGANVLTFGAGSRLTVL.

In DNA, the CDR3 is TGTGCCATCAGTGAGTCGATAGCGGGAGCAGATACGCAGTATTTT. Translation: CAISESIAGADTQYF. The chain is built from TRBV10-3 and TRBJ2-3; 9 bases match TRBD2. The CDR3 length is 15 residues. Trimming removed 0 bases from V and 4 bases from J; junction bases left unmatched: 2. Germline V CDR1 and CDR2: ENHRY, SYGVKD.

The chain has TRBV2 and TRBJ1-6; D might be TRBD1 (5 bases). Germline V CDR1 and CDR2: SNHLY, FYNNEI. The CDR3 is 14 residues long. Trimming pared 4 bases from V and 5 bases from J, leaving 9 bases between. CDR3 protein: CASSGGSHNSPLHF. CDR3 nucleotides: TGTGCCAGCAGTGGGGGGTCCCATAATTCACCCCTCCACTTT.

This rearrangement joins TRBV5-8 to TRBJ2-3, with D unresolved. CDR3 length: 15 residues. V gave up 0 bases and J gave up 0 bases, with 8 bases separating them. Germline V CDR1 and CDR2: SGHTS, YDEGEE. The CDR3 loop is CASSLELFSTDTQYF. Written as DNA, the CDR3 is TGTGCCAGCAGCTTGGAACTCTTCAGCACAGATACGCAGTATTTT.